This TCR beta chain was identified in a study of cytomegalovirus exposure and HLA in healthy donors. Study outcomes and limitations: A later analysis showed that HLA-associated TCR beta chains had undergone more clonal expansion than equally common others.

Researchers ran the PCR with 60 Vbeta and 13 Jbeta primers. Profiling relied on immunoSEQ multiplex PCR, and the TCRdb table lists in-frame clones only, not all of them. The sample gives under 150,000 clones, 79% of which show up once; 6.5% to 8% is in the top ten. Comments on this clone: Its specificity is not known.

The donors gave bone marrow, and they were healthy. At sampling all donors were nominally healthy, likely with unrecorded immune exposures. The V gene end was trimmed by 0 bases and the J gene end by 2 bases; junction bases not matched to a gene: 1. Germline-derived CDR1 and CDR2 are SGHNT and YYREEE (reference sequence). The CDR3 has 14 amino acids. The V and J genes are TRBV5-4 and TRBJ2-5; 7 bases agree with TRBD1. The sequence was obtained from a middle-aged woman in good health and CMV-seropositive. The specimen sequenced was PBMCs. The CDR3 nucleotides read TGTGCCAGCAGCTTGGCGGGACAGCAAGAGACCCAGTACTTC. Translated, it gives CASSLAGQQETQYF. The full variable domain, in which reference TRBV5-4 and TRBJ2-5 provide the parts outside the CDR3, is ETGVTQSPTHLIKTRGQQVTLRCSSQSGHNTVSWYQQALGQGPQFIFQYYREEENGRGNFPPRFSGLQFPNYSSELNVNALELDDSALYLCASSLAGQQETQYFGPGTRLLVL.